The clone carrying this T cell receptor beta chain was counted once. Antigen unknown. This record comes from a study of cytomegalovirus exposure and HLA in healthy donors. General observations from the study: A reported reduction in N-insertions relative to the approximately 670-donor mean was seen in an Asian-associated ancestry cluster in a later analysis.

60 Vbeta and 13 Jbeta primers were used in PCR. The repertoire was sequenced with immunoSEQ multiplex PCR; TCRdb's copy has only in-frame clones and lacks some. The sample holds 100,000 to 150,000 clones, 60% to 85% seen once. The CDR3 loop spans 14 amino acids. Germline V CDR1 and CDR2: SGHRS, YFSETQ. V gave up 4 bases and J gave up 4 bases; unmatched junction bases: 5. J is TRBJ1-5 and V is TRBV5-1, with TRBD1 identical over 7 bases. The clonotype comes from a young woman in good health and CMV-seronegative. The sample consisted of PBMCs. Here the CDR3 DNA reads TGCGCCAGCAGCGCCTCAGGGGGTAATCAGCCCCAGCATTTT. Protein product: CASSASGGNQPQHF.